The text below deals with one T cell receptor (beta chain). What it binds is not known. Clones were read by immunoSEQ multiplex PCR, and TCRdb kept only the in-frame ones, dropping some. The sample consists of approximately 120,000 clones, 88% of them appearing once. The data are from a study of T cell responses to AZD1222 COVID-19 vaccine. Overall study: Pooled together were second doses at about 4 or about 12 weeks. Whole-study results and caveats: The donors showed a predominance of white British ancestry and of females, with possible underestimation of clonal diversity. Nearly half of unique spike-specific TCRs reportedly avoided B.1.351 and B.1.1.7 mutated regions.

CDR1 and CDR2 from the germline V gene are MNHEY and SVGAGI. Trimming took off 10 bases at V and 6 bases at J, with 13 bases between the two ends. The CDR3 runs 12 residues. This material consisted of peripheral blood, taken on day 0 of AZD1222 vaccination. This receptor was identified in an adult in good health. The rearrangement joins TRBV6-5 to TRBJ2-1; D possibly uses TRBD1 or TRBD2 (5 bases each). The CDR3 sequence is CATGTYGNEQFF. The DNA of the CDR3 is TGTGCCACCGGGACCTACGGCAATGAGCAGTTCTTC.